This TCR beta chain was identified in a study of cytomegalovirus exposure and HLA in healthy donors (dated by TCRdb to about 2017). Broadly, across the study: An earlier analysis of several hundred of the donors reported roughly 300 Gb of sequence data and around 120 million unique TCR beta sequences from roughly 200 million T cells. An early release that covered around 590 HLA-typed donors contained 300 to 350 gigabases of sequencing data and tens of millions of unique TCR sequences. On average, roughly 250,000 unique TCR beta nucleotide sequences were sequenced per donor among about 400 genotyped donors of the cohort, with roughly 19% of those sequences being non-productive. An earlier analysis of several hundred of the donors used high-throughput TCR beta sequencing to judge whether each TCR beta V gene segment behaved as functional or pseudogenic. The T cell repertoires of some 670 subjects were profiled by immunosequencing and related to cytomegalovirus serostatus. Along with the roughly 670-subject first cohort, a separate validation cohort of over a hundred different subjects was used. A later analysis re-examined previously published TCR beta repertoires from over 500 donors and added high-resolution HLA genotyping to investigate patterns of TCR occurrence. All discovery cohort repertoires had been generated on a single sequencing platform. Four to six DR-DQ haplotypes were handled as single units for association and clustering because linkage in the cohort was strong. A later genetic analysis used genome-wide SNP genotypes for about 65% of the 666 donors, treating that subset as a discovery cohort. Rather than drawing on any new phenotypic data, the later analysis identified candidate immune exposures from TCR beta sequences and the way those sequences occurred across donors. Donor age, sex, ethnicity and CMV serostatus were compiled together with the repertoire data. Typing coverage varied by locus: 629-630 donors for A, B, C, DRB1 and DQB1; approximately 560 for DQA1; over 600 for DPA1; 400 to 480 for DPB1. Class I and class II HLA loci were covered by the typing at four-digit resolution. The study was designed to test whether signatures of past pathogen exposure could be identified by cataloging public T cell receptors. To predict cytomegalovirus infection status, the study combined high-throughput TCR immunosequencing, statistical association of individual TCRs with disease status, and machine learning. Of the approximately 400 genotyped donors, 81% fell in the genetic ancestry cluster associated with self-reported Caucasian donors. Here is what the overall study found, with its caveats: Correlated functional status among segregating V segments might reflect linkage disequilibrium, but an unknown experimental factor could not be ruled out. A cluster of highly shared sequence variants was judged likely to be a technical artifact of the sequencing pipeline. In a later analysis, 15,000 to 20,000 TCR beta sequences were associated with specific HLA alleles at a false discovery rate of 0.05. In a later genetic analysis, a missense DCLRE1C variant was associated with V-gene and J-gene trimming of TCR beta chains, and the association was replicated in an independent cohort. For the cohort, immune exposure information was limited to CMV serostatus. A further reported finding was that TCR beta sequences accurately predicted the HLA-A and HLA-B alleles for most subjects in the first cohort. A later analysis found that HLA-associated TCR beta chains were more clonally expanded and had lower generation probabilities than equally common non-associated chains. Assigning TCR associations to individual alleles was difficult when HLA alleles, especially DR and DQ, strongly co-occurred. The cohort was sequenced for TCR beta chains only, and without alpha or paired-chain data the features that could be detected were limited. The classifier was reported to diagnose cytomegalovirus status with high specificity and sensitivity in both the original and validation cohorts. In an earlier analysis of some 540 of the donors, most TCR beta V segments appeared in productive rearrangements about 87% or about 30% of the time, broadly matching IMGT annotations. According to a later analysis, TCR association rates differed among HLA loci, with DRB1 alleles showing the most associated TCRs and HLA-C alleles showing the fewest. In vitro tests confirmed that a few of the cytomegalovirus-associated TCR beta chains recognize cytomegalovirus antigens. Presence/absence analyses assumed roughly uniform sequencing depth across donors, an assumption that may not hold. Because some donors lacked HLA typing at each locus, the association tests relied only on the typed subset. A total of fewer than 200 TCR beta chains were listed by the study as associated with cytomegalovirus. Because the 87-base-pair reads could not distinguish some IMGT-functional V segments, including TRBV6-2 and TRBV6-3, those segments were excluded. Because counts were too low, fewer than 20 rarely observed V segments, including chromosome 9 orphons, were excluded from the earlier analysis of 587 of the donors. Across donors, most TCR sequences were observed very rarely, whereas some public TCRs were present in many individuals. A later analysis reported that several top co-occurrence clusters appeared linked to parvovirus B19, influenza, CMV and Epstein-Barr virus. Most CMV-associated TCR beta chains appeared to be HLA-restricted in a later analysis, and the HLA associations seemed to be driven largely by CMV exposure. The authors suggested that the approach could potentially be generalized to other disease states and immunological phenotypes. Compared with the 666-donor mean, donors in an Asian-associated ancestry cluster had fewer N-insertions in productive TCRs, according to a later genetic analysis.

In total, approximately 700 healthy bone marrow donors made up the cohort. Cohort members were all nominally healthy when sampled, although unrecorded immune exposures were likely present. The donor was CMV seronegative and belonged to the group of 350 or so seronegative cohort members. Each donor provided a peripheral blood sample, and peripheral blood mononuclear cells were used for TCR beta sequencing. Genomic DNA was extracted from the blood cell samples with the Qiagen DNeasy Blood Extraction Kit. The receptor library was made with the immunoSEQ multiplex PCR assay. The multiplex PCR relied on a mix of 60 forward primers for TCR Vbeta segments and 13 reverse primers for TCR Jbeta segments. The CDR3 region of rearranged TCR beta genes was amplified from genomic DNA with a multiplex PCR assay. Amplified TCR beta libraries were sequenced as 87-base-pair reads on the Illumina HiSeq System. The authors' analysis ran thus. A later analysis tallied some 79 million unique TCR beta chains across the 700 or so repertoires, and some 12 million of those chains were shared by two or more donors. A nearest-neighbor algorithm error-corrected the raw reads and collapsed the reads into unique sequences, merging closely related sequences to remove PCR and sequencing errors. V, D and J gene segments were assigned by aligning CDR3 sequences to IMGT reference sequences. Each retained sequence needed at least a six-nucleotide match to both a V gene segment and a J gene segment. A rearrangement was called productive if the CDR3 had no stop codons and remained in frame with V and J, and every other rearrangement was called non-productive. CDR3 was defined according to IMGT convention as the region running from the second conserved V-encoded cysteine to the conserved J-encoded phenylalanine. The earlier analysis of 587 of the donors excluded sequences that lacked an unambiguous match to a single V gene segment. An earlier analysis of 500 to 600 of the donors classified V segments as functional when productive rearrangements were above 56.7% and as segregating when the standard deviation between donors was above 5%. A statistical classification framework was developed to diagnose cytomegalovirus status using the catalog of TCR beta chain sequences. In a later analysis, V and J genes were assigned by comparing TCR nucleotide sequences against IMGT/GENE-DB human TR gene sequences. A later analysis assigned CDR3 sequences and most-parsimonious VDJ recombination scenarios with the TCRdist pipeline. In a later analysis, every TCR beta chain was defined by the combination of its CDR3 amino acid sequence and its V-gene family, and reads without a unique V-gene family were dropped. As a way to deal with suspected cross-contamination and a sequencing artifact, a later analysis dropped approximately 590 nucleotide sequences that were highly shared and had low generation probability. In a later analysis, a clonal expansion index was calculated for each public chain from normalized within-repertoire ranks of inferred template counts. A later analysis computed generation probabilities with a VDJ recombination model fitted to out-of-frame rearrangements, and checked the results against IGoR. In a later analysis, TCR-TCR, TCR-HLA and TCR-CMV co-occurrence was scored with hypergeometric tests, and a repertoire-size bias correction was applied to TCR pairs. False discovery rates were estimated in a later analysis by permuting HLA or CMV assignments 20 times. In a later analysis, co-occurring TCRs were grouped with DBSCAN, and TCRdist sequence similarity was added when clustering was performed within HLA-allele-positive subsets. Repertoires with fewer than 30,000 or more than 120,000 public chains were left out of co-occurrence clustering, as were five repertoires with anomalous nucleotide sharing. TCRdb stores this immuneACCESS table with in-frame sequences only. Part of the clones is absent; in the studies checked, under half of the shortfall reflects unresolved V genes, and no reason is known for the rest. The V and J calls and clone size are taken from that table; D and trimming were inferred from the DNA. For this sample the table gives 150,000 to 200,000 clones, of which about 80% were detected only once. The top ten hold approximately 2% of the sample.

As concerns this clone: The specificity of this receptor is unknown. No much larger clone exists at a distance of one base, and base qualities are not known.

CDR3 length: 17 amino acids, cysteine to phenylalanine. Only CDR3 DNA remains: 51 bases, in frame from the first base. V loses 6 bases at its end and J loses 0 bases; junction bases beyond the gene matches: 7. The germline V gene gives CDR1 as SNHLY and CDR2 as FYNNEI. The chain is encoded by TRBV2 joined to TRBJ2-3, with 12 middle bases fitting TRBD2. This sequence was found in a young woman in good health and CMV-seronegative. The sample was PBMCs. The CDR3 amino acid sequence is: CASRSGTSGPSTDTQYF. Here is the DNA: TGTGCCAGCAGATCCGGGACTAGCGGGCCTAGCACAGATACGCAGTATTTT.